This paragraph covers one TCR beta chain sequence. The use of a sample-barcoded 5' primer and a J-beta primer mix characterized a second PCR of roughly 6 to 12 cycles. Each CDR3 protein gets one entry after TCRdb re-called the 5' RACE reads with MiXCR. The table has more than 650,000 distinct CDR3 sequences, 22% seen once. These data originate in a study of blood T cells in healthy people across ages. The clonotype originates from a man aged 65 to 85 in good health. Material: blood.

CDR3 sequence: CASRATGQGSQPQHF. The CDR3 DNA is TGTGCCAGCAGAGCGACGGGACAGGGATCCCAGCCCCAGCATTTT. The rearrangement joins TRBV12-3 or TRBV12-4 to TRBJ1-5; 9 bases are shared with TRBD1. V shed 6 bases, J shed 7 bases, and the junction held 10 bases outside the gene matches. The CDR3 covers 15 residues.